The clone carrying this T cell receptor (beta chain) was observed a handful of times. These data originate in a study of T-cell reconstitution after alpha-beta-depleted transplantation in children. A TCRbeta library incorporating unique molecular identifiers was prepared. TCRdb re-called the PCR reads through MiXCR, storing one row per CDR3 protein. Among approximately 490,000 distinct CDR3 sequences listed, about an eighth were seen once. Germline CDR1 reads ENHRY; CDR2 reads SYGVKD. The length of the CDR3 is 16 residues. Trimming pared 6 bases from V and 4 bases from J, leaving 21 bases between. The V gene is TRBV10-3, the J gene TRBJ1-2, with D maybe TRBD1 (6 bases). The receptor's source is a human donor who donated a stem cell graft to a child with combined immunodeficiency. This material consisted of PBMCs from the stem cell graft donor, taken from the stem cell graft. The CDR3 bases are TGTGCCATCAGCTCCCCCGACAGGTTCTCCTTCTATGGCTACACCTTC. Protein product: CAISSPDRFSFYGYTF.